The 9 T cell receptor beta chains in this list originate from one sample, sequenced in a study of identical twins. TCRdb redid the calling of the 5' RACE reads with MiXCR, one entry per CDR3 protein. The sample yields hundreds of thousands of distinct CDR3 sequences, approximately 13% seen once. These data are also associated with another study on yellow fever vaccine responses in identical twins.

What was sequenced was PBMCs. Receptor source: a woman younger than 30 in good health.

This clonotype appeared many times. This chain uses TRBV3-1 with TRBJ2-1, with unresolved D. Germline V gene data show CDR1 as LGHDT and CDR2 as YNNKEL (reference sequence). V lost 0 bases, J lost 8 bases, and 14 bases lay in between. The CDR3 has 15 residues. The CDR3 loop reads CASSQDSGNSDEQFF. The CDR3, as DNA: TGTGCCAGCAGCCAAGATTCAGGCAATTCGGATGAGCAGTTCTTC.

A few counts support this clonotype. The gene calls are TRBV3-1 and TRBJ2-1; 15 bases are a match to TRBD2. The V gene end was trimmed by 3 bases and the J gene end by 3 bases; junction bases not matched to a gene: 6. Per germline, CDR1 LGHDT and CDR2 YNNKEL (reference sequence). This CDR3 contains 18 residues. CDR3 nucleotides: TGTGCCAGCAGCCAGCAACGGACTAGCGGGAGGGGCTACAATGAGCAGTTCTTC. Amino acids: CASSQQRTSGRGYNEQFF.

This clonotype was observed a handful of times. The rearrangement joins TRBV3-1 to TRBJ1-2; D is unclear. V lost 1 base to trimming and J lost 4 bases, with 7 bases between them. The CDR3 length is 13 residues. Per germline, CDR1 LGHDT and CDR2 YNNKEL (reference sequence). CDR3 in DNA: TGTGCCAGCAGCCAAGGTCCAGCCTATGGCTACACCTTC. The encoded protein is CASSQGPAYGYTF.

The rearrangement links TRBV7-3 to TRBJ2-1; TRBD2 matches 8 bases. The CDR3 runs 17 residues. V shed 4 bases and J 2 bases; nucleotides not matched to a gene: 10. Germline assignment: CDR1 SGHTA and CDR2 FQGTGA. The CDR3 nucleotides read TGTGCCAGCAGCTCCCCCTCAGCGGGAGAGGCCTACAATGAGCAGTTCTTC. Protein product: CASSSPSAGEAYNEQFF.

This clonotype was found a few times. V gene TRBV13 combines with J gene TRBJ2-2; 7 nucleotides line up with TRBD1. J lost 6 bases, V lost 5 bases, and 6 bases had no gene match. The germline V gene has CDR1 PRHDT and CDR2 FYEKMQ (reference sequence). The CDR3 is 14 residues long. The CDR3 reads CASSPGRGSGELFF. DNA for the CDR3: TGTGCCAGCAGCCCCGGCAGGGGGTCCGGGGAGCTGTTTTTT.

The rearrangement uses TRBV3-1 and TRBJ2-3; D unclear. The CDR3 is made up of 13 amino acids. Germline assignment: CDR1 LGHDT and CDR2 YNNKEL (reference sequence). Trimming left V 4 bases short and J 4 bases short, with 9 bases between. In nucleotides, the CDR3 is TGTGCCAGCAGCCTGCTTAAAGCAGATACGCAGTATTTT. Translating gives CASSLLKADTQYF.

CDR3 protein: CASSESGRAGELFF. The CDR3 DNA follows: TGCGCCAGCAGTGAGTCGGGGCGGGCCGGGGAGCTGTTTTTT. V usage is TRBV10-1 and J usage is TRBJ2-2; either TRBD1 or TRBD2 may fit D (5 bases each). Germline V gives CDR1 WNHNN, CDR2 SYGVQD (reference sequence). V was trimmed by 0 bases and J by 6 bases, leaving 8 bases between them. The CDR3 spans 14 residues.

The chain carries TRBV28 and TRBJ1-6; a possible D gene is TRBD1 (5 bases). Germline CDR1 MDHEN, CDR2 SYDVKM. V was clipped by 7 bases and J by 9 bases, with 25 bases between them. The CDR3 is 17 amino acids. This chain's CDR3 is CASITGLGGLIGSPLHF. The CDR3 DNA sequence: TGTGCCAGCATTACCGGGCTTGGGGGTTTAATAGGTTCACCCCTCCACTTT.

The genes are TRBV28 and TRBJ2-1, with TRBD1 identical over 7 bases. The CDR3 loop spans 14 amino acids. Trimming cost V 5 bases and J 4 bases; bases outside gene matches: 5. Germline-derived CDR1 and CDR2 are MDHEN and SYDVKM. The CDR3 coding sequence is TGTGCCAGCAGTCCGGGACAGTTATACAATGAGCAGTTCTTC. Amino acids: CASSPGQLYNEQFF.